These T cell receptor beta chains were read from a single sample in a study of human T cells and chemical hapten exposure. TCRdb independently ran MiXCR on the RACE reads; one entry per CDR3 protein. The sample has 110,000 to 150,000 distinct CDR3 sequences, about an eighth seen once; the top ten hold under 1.5%. The sample here was whole blood, taken in connection with sensitization to the hapten diphenylcyclopropenone (DPC). These receptors were taken from a woman aged 45-65 years with alopecia areata. Some clones in this sample may be carry-over from other donors' samples. CDR3s include the opening cysteine and the closing phenylalanine or tryptophan. The order of the fields is clone size, V gene, J gene, D gene, CDR3 DNA, CDR3 protein. The D gene is left open where the match is weak. Clone sizes are given selectively: once, few, many, or a class where the clone is expanded.

.	TRBV5-1	TRBJ2-3	.	TGCGCCAGCAGCGAGAGCCTCGGCACAGATACGCAGTATTTT	CASSESLGTDTQYF
many	TRBV30	TRBJ1-1	.	TGTGCCTGGTTAGACAGCCCCCCCACTGAAGCTTTCTTT	CAWLDSPPTEAFF
few	TRBV5-1	TRBJ1-4	TRBD1	TGCGCCAGCAGCCGGACAGGGGGTAATGAAAAACTGTTTTTT	CASSRTGGNEKLFF
.	TRBV18	TRBJ2-6	.	TGTGCCAGCTCACCCCGGGACACCAACTCTGGGGCCAACGTCCTGACTTTC	CASSPRDTNSGANVLTF
.	TRBV18	TRBJ2-5	.	TGTGCCAGCTCACCACAACGCTCTAGCGCTACAGAGACCCAGTACTTC	CASSPQRSSATETQYF
.	TRBV11-2	TRBJ1-1	.	TGTGCCAGCAGCTTAGATGTGAGGGACACTGAAGCTTTCTTT	CASSLDVRDTEAFF
many	TRBV25-1	TRBJ1-5	.	TGTGCCAGCAGTGAAGCGGGGGGAAATAGCAATCAGCCCCAGCATTTT	CASSEAGGNSNQPQHF
few	TRBV19	TRBJ1-1	.	TGTGCCAGTTCGGCTACGAGTGGGTGGAACACTGAAGCTTTCTTT	CASSATSGWNTEAFF
few	TRBV30	TRBJ2-2	TRBD2	TGTGCCTGGATCCCATTAGCGGGAGGTGGGACCGGGGAGCTGTTTTTT	CAWIPLAGGGTGELFF
.	TRBV2	TRBJ2-1	.	TGTGCCAGCAGTGACCCCTGGAGTGAGCAGTTCTTC	CASSDPWSEQFF
.	TRBV7-9	TRBJ2-3	.	TGTGCCAGCAGCTTTCCCCCCCCGGATACGCAGTATTTT	CASSFPPPDTQYF
few	TRBV29-1	TRBJ2-3	TRBD1	TGCAGCACAGCCGGGACAGGGTGGTCAGATACGCAGTATTTT	CSTAGTGWSDTQYF
many	TRBV20-1	TRBJ2-7	.	TGCAGTACGAACCCCCGCGGCGAGCAGTACTTC	CSTNPRGEQYF
few	TRBV11-3	TRBJ2-3	.	TGTGCCAGCAGCTCGGGACCGACCCCCACAGATACGCAGTATTTT	CASSSGPTPTDTQYF
.	TRBV5-8	TRBJ2-3	.	TGTGCCAGCAGCTTGTATGGAAGCGGAGGGGATACGCAGTATTTT	CASSLYGSGGDTQYF
many	TRBV29-1	TRBJ1-2	.	TGCAGCGTTGAAAGCAGGGTCCGGGGCTACACCTTC	CSVESRVRGYTF
few	TRBV4-2	TRBJ1-5	.	TGTGCCAGCAGCCAAGTCGAAGGAGGGATCGGTCAGCCCCAGCATTTT	CASSQVEGGIGQPQHF
few	TRBV6-5	TRBJ2-2	TRBD2	TGTGCCAGCAGCTCCCGACTAGCGGGAGAATTCGGGGAGCTGTTTTTT	CASSSRLAGEFGELFF
few	TRBV7-3	TRBJ2-1	.	TGTGCCAGCAGCTCAAACTCACAGGGAACCGGGAGGGAGCAGTTCTTC	CASSSNSQGTGREQFF
few	TRBV18	TRBJ2-2	.	TGTGCCAGCTCACCAGCCGGGACCACGAACACCGGGGAGCTGTTTTTT	CASSPAGTTNTGELFF
many	TRBV6-1	TRBJ2-1	.	TGTGCCAGCACTCTGGACAGACGCAATGAGCAGTTCTTC	CASTLDRRNEQFF
few	TRBV5-1	TRBJ1-6	TRBD1	TGCGCCAGCAGCGAGAAAGGACAGGACTCCTATAATTCACCCCTCCACTTT	CASSEKGQDSYNSPLHF
many	TRBV6-2/TRBV6-3	TRBJ2-3	TRBD1	TGTGCCAGCATAGGGGGACAGGAACCAGATACGCAGTATTTT	CASIGGQEPDTQYF
few	TRBV28	TRBJ2-7	.	TGTGCCAGCAGTCAAGCGCAACCCTACGAGCAGTACTTC	CASSQAQPYEQYF
few	TRBV12-3/TRBV12-4	TRBJ1-2	.	TGTGCCAGCAGTTTCGGGAGGGGGAACTATGGCTACACCTTC	CASSFGRGNYGYTF
few	TRBV29-1	TRBJ2-2	TRBD2	TGCAGCGTTGCCGGGACTAGCGGAACGAACACCGGGGAGCTGTTTTTT	CSVAGTSGTNTGELFF
many	TRBV20-1	TRBJ2-4	TRBD2	TGCAGTGCTAGACCCTCAGCGGGGCTCAAAAACATTCAGTACTTC	CSARPSAGLKNIQYF
many	TRBV4-3	TRBJ2-2	.	TGCGCCAGCAGCCCGCTGCAGGGAGCCACCGGGGAGCTGTTTTTT	CASSPLQGATGELFF
few	TRBV10-3	TRBJ2-7	.	TGTGCCATCAGTGACGGGGTTCCGGAGGAGCAGTACTTC	CAISDGVPEEQYF
few	TRBV2	TRBJ2-7	.	TGTGCCAGCAGACGGGACGCCTACGAGCAGTACTTC	CASRRDAYEQYF
few	TRBV5-4	TRBJ1-2	.	TGTGCCAGCAGCCAGCTTCAGGGGATGTATGGCTACACCTTC	CASSQLQGMYGYTF
many	TRBV29-1	TRBJ2-3	.	TGCAGCGTTGGAGGGACAGATACGCAGTATTTT	CSVGGTDTQYF
.	TRBV6-6	TRBJ2-7	.	TGTGCCAGCAGTTCTAGTGTCGGGTCTAGCTCCTACGAGCAGTACTTC	CASSSSVGSSSYEQYF
.	TRBV5-1	TRBJ2-4	.	TGCGCCAGCAGCTTGGTCGGAGCCAAAAACATTCAGTACTTC	CASSLVGAKNIQYF
many	TRBV9	TRBJ1-3	.	TGTGCCAGCAGTTTGGAGGGCACTGGAAACACCATATATTTT	CASSLEGTGNTIYF